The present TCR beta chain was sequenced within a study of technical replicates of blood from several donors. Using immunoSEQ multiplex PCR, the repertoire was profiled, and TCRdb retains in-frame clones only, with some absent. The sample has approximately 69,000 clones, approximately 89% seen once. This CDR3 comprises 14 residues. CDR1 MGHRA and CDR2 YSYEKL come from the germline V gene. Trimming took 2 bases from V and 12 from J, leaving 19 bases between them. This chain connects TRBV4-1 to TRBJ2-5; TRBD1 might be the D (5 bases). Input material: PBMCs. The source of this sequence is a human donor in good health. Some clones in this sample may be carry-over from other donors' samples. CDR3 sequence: CASSQLPLTAFKYF. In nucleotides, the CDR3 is TGCGCCAGCAGCCAACTGCCCCTGACAGCCTTCAAGTACTTC.